The 21 T cell receptor beta chains below come from one sample, sequenced in a study of blood T cell repertoires in COVID-19. TCRdb's table, derived via immunoSEQ multiplex PCR, lists solely in-frame clones and lacks some. The sample records some 120,000 clones, 88% being singletons. Sample: peripheral blood. The receptors come from a woman aged 45-65 years with active or convalescent COVID-19.

The chain is built from TRBV7-2 and TRBJ2-1, with TRBD2 matching 7 bases. The CDR3 has 16 amino acids. In germline, CDR1 is SGHTA, CDR2 FQGNSA. The junction had 8 bases not matched to a gene; V was cut back by 2 bases and J by 4 bases. DNA of the CDR3: TGTGCCAGCAGCTTACCCACCCCGGGGGGATACAATGAGCAGTTCTTC. It codes for CASSLPTPGGYNEQFF.

This chain joins TRBV10-3 and TRBJ2-3; 7 nucleotides line up with TRBD2. This CDR3 region has 16 residues. Germline assignment: CDR1 ENHRY and CDR2 SYGVKD. Trimming took 4 bases from V and 4 from J; bases not matched to a gene: 11. This CDR3 is CAISVGREFVPDTQYF. The CDR3, as DNA: TGTGCCATCAGTGTAGGGCGGGAGTTCGTTCCAGATACGCAGTATTTT.

The gene calls are TRBV7-9 and TRBJ1-2; D is undetermined. This CDR3 has 12 amino acids. V was pared by 5 bases and J by 5 bases, with 9 bases between. The V gene's germline CDR1 is SEHNR and CDR2 FQNEAQ (reference sequence). CDR3 coding DNA: TGTGCCAGCAGCACCCGGTCGTATGGCTACACCTTC. It is translated as CASSTRSYGYTF.

This clone showed up just a few times. Other DNA sequences in this specimen translate into the identical CDR3. V usage is TRBV12-3 or TRBV12-4 and J usage is TRBJ2-2; D not resolved. The CDR3 loop spans 12 amino acids. Trimming stripped 2 bases from V and 5 bases from J, with 3 bases between. The CDR3 is CASSLLTGELFF. For the CDR3, the DNA is TGTGCCAGCAGTTTATTAACCGGGGAGCTGTTTTTT.

The gene calls are TRBV11-2 and TRBJ2-1; 9 nucleotides align to TRBD2. V trimming: 4 bases; J trimming: 1 base; junction bases outside the gene matches: 14. The CDR3 runs to 19 residues. CDR1 and CDR2 from the germline V gene are SGHAT and FQNNGV. DNA for the CDR3: TGTGCCAGCAGCTCCGTTAGTGGACTGGCGGGAGGGTCCTACAATGAGCAGTTCTTC. Translating gives CASSSVSGLAGGSYNEQFF.

V usage is TRBV27 and J usage is TRBJ1-1; 7 bases map to TRBD1. Looked up from germline, CDR1 is MNHEY and CDR2 is SMNVEV (reference sequence). The CDR3 runs 15 residues. V gave up 4 bases and J gave up 1 base; unmatched junction bases: 6. The CDR3 bases are TGTGCCAGCAGTTCCCCCACAGGGGCGAACACTGAAGCTTTCTTT. The encoded protein is CASSSPTGANTEAFF.

As to this clone: Germline is not matched at one junction end, which may reflect a read error. The chain uses TRBV5-5 and TRBJ1-2; perhaps TRBD1 as D (5 bases). CDR1 and CDR2 from the germline V gene are SGHKS and YYEKEE (reference sequence). The CDR3 covers 15 residues. CDR3 coding DNA: TGTGCCAGCAGCAACCCCTCCGGGGGTAACGATGGCTACACCTTC. Protein product: CASSNPSGGNDGYTF.

This rearrangement joins TRBV4-1 to TRBJ1-5; a weak D match, TRBD1 (6 bases). The CDR3 loop spans 16 amino acids. V was cut by 0 bases and J by 0 bases, with 9 bases left in between. From germline, CDR1 is MGHRA and CDR2 YSYEKL. The CDR3 loop reads CASSQEGGGSNQPQHF. The CDR3 DNA reads as TGCGCCAGCAGCCAAGAAGGGGGGGGTAGCAATCAGCCCCAGCATTTT.

The V gene is TRBV19, the J gene TRBJ2-5; TRBD2 matches at 8 bases. This CDR3 is 15 amino acids long. The trim removed 6 bases at V and 5 bases at J, leaving 11 bases unmatched. Germline CDR1 and CDR2: LNHDA and SQIVND (reference sequence). This CDR3 is CASRPAGATQETQYF. CDR3 bases: TGTGCCAGTAGGCCAGCGGGAGCCACCCAGGAGACCCAGTACTTC.

V gene TRBV6-5 combines with J gene TRBJ2-7, with 8 positions matching TRBD2. The V gene end was trimmed by 4 bases and the J gene end by 2 bases; junction bases not matched to a gene: 7. Germline CDR1 MNHEY, CDR2 SVGAGI. The CDR3 runs 15 residues. The CDR3 region has the DNA TGTGCCAGCAGTTTCCGGCGGGAGGAGGCCTACGAGCAGTACTTC. Protein: CASSFRREEAYEQYF.

The V call is TRBV6-5, the J call TRBJ2-7; possible D gene TRBD1, 7 bases. Trimming left V 2 bases short and J 0 bases short, with 11 bases between. The CDR3 runs 15 residues. The germline CDR1 and CDR2 sequences are MNHEY and SVGAGI. CDR3 sequence reads: CASSYQGGGSYEQYF. The CDR3 nucleotides read TGTGCCAGCAGTTACCAGGGGGGAGGCTCCTACGAGCAGTACTTC.

The rearrangement links TRBV6-5 to TRBJ1-1; D call uncertain. CDR3 length: 14 amino acids. Germline V gene data show CDR1 as MNHEY and CDR2 as SVGAGI. With 8 bases removed from V and 9 bases from J, the gap between germline ends came to 22 bases. The CDR3 bases are TGTGCCAGCTACCCAGTAGGACTCACGGTGAAAGCTTTCTTT. Residues: CASYPVGLTVKAFF.

V gene TRBV10-3 combines with J gene TRBJ2-2; 8 nucleotides line up with TRBD1. Germline assignment: CDR1 ENHRY and CDR2 SYGVKD. This CDR3 is built from 17 residues. The J segment lost 3 bases and the V segment lost 0 bases, leaving 6 bases of the junction unmatched. The CDR3, as DNA: TGTGCCATCAGTGAGTCAAGGGGGACAGGATACACCGGGGAGCTGTTTTTT. Protein: CAISESRGTGYTGELFF.

The chain employs TRBV10-3 and TRBJ1-6; possibly TRBD1 for D (6 bases). Germline V gene lookup returns CDR1 ENHRY and CDR2 SYGVKD. The CDR3 sequence is 14 residues long. Trimming cost V 7 bases and J 10 bases, with 17 bases left between them. This CDR3 is CAITNRAEDSPLHF. CDR3 in DNA: TGTGCCATCACAAACAGGGCAGAGGACTCACCCCTCCACTTT.

This clone was observed a few times. The chain recombines TRBV4-3 with TRBJ2-1; TRBD2 is a possible D gene (5 bases). Trimming stripped 0 bases from V and 2 bases from J, with 20 bases between. Germline V gene sequence: CDR1 LGHNA, CDR2 YSLEER. The length of the CDR3 is 19 residues. In DNA, the CDR3 is TGCGCCAGCAGCCAAGAAATGGTAGTAGCGATAGCCCCCTACAATGAGCAGTTCTTC. Its translation is CASSQEMVVAIAPYNEQFF.

The V and J genes are TRBV11-3 and TRBJ2-1, with 7 bases matching TRBD1. The V segment lost 2 bases and the J segment 9 bases; nucleotides outside the gene matches: 16. CDR1 and CDR2 (germline): SGHNT, YENEEA. The CDR3 has 17 amino acids. The CDR3, as DNA: TGTGCCAGCAGCTTAAGAGGGGGCCACCTAGATCTCCGTGAGCAGTTCTTC. Its protein is CASSLRGGHLDLREQFF.

The rearrangement joins TRBV7-2 to TRBJ2-1, with D tentatively TRBD2 (6 bases). The germline gives CDR1 SGHTA, CDR2 FQGNSA. CDR3 size: 15 residues. Trimming removed 5 bases at V and 0 bases at J, with 11 bases between. For the CDR3, the DNA is TGTGCCAGCAGCCGGGCGGGGACCTCCTACAATGAGCAGTTCTTC. Amino acids: CASSRAGTSYNEQFF.

This chain joins TRBV11-2 and TRBJ2-7, with 7 bases lining up with TRBD1. Germline V gene data show CDR1 as SGHAT and CDR2 as FQNNGV. The CDR3 covers 14 residues. The junction had 7 bases not matched to a gene; V was cut back by 8 bases and J by 0 bases. CDR3 sequence: CASSTRGSSYEQYF. CDR3 DNA: TGTGCCAGCTCAACCAGGGGGAGCTCCTACGAGCAGTACTTC.

Details on this clone: Other DNA sequences within the sample encode an identical CDR3. The chain carries TRBV7-9 and TRBJ2-3; 9 positions match TRBD1. The CDR3 has 15 amino acids. The germline CDR1 and CDR2 sequences are SEHNR and FQNEAQ (reference sequence). The V segment lost 4 bases and the J segment 2 bases; nucleotides outside the gene matches: 4. CDR3 residues: CASSWGQGDTDTQYF. Here the CDR3 DNA reads TGTGCCAGCAGCTGGGGACAGGGTGACACAGATACGCAGTATTTT.

The chain has TRBV2 and TRBJ1-5; D perhaps matches TRBD1 (5 bases). The V and J ends lost 4 bases and 7 bases respectively, with 14 bases between them. The CDR3 sequence is 14 residues long. Germline-derived CDR1 and CDR2 are SNHLY and FYNNEI. CDR3 sequence: CASSGWQGGQPQHF. DNA for the CDR3: TGTGCCAGCAGTGGGTGGCAGGGTGGCCAGCCCCAGCATTTT.

The CDR3 DNA is TGTGCCAGCAGTGGACAGGGGAATCGGTATGGCTACACCTTC. It specifies CASSGQGNRYGYTF. This rearrangement joins TRBV2 to TRBJ1-2; TRBD1 aligns across 8 bases. After removal of 4 bases from V and 5 bases from J, the junction contained 6 bases not matched to a gene. The CDR3 contains 14 residues. CDR1 is SNHLY and CDR2 is FYNNEI in the germline V gene.